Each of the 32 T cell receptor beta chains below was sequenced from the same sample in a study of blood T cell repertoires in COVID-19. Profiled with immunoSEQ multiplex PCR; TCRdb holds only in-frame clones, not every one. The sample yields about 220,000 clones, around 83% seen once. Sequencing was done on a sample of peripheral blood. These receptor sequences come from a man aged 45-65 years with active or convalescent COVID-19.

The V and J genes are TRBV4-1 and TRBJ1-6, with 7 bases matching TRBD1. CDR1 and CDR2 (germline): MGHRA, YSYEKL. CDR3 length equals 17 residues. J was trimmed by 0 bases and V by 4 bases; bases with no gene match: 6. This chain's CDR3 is CASSRGQEHSYNSPLHF. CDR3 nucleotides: TGCGCCAGCAGCCGAGGACAGGAACACTCCTATAATTCACCCCTCCACTTT.

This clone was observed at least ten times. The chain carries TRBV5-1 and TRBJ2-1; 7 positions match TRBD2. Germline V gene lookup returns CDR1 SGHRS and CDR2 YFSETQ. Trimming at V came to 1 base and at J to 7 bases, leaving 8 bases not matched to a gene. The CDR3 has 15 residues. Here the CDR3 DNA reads TGCGCCAGCAGCTTGAAGGCGGGAGATCATAATGAGCAGTTCTTC. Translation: CASSLKAGDHNEQFF.

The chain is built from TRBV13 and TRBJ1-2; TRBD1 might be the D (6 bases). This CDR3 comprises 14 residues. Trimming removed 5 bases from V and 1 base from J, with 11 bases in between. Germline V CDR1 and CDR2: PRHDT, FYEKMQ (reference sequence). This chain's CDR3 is CASSITGSNYGYTF. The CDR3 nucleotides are TGTGCCAGCAGCATAACAGGGAGTAACTATGGCTACACCTTC. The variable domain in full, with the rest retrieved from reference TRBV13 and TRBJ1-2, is AAGVIQSPRHLIKEKRETATLKCYPIPRHDTVYWYQQGPGQDPQFLISFYEKMQSDKGSIPDRFSAQQFSDYHSELNMSSLELGDSALYFCASSITGSNYGYTFGSGTRLTVV.

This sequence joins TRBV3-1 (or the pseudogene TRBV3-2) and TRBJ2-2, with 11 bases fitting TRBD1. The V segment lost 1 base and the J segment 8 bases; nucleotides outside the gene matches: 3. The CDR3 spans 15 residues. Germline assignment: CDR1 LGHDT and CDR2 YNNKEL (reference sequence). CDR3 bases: TGTGCCAGCAGCCAAGGGGACAGGGGGGTAGGGGAGCTGTTTTTT. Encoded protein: CASSQGDRGVGELFF.

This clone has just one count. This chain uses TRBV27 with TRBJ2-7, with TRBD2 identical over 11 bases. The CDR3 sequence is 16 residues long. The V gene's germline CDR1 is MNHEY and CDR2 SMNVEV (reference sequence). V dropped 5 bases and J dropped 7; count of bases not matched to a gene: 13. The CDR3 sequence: CASSPRFLGLAVEQYF. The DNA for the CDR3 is TGTGCCAGCAGTCCACGTTTTCTGGGACTAGCGGTGGAGCAGTACTTC.

Written as DNA, the CDR3 is TGTGCCAGCAGCCTCCAAAAGTTGGGACACTTATTTCGGACTGAAGCTTTCTTT. It specifies CASSLQKLGHLFRTEAFF. The V and J genes are TRBV7-9 and TRBJ1-1; D might be TRBD1 (6 bases). The germline gives CDR1 SEHNR, CDR2 FQNEAQ (reference sequence). The CDR3 covers 18 residues. Trimming took off 5 bases at V and 5 bases at J, with 27 bases between the two ends. The full variable domain, completed using reference TRBV7-9 and TRBJ1-1, is DTGVSQNPRHKITKRGQNVTFRCDPISEHNRLYWYRQTLGQGPEFLTYFQNEAQLEKSRLLSDRFSAERPKGSFSTLEIQRTEQGDSAMYLCASSLQKLGHLFRTEAFFGQGTRLTVV.

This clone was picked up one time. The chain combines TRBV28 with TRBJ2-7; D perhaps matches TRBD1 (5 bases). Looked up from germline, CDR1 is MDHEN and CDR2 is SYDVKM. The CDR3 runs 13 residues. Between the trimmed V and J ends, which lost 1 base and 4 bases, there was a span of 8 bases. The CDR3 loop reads CASSLSQGYEQYF. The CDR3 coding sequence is TGTGCCAGCAGTTTATCCCAGGGTTACGAGCAGTACTTC.

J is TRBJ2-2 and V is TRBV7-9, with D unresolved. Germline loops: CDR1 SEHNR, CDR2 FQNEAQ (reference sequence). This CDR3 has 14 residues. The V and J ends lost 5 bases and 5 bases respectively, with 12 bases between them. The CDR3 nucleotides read TGTGCCAGCAGCGCCCAGTGGGCAACCGGGGAGCTGTTTTTT. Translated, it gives CASSAQWATGELFF.

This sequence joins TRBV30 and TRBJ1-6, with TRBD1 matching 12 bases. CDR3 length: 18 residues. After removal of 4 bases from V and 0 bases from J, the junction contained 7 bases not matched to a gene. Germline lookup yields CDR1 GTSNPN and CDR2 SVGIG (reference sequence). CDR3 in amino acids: CAWNRDRGPGSYNSPLHF. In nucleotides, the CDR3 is TGTGCCTGGAACCGGGACAGGGGGCCCGGCTCCTATAATTCACCCCTCCACTTT. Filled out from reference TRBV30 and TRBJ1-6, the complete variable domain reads SQTIHQWPATLVQPVGSPLSLECTVEGTSNPNLYWYRQAAGRGLQLLFYSVGIGQISSEVPQNLSASRPQDRQFILSSKKLLLSDSGFYLCAWNRDRGPGSYNSPLHFGNGTRLTVT.

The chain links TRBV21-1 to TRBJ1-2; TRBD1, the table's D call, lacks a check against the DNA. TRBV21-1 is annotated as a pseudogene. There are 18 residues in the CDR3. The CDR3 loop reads CASSKTDDSAKTNYGYTF. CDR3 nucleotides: TGTGCCAGCAGCAAAACCGATGACAGTGCCAAAACTAACTATGGCTACACCTTC.

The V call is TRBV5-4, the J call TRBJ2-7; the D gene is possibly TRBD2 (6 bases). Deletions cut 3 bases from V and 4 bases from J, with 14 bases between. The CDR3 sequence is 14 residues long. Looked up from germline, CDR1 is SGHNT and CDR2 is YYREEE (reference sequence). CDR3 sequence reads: CASSSPKAGYEQYF. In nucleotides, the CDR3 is TGTGCCAGCAGCTCTCCCAAGGCGGGGTACGAGCAGTACTTC.

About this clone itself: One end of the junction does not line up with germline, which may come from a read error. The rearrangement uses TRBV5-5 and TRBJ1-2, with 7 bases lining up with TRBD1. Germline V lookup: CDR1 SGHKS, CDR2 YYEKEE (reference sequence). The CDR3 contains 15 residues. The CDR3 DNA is TGTGCCAGCAGCTTGGCCGAAGGGACAGTGCAATCTCCGCCATTC. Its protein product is CASSLAEGTVQSPPF.

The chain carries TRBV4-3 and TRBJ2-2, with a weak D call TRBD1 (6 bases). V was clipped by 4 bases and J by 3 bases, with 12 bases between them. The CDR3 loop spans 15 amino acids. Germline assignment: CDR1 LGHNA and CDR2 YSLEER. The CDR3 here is CASSPRTVHTGELFF. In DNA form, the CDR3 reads TGCGCCAGCAGCCCACGGACAGTCCACACCGGGGAGCTGTTTTTT.

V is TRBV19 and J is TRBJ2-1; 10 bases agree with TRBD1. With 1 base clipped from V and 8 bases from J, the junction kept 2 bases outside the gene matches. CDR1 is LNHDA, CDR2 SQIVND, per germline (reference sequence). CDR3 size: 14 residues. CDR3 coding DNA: TGTGCCAGTAGTATAGTTGGGACAGGGGATGAGCAGTTCTTC. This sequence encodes CASSIVGTGDEQFF. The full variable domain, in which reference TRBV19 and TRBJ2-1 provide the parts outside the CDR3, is DGGITQSPKYLFRKEGQNVTLSCEQNLNHDAMYWYRQDPGQGLRLIYYSQIVNDFQKGDIAEGYSVSREKKESFPLTVTSAQKNPTAFYLCASSIVGTGDEQFFGPGTRLTVL.

The CDR3 reads CASSILGQSQHF. The CDR3 bases are TGTGCCAGCAGCATCCTCGGACAGTCCCAGCATTTT. The gene calls are TRBV28 and TRBJ1-5; a possible D gene is TRBD1 (6 bases). Trimming removed 6 bases from V and 11 bases from J, with 14 bases in between. This CDR3 is 12 amino acids long. CDR1 and CDR2 (germline): MDHEN, SYDVKM.

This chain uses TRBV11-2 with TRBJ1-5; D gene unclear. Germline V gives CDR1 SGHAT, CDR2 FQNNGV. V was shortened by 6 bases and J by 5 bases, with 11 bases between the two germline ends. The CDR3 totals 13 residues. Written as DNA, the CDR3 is TGTGCCAGCAGTCTATACGCCGATCAGCCCCAGCATTTT. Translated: CASSLYADQPQHF.

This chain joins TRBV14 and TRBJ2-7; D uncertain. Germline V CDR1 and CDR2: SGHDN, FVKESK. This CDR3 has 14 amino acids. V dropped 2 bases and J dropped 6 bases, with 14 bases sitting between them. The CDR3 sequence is CASSQNLRVSEQYF. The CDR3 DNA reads TGTGCCAGCAGCCAAAATCTACGCGTATCCGAGCAGTACTTC.

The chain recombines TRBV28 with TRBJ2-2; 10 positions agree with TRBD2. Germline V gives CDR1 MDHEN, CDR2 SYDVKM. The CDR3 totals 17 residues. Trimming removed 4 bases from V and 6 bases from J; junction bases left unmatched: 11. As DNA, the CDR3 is TGTGCCAGCAGTTCCCGCCCATCTAGCGGGAGTGCCGGGGAGCTGTTTTTT. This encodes CASSSRPSSGSAGELFF.

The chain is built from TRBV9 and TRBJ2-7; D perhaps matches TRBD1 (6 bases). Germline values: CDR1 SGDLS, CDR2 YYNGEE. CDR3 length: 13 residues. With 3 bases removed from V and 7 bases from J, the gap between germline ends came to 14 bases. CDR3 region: CASSASGGGEQYF. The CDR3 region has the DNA TGTGCCAGCAGCGCCAGTGGGGGCGGTGAGCAGTACTTC.

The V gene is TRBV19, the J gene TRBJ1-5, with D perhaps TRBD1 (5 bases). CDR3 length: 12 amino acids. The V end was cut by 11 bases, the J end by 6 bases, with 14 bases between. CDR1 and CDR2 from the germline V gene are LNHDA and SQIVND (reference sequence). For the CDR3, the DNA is TGTGCCTCTAGACGGGGGGGTCAGCCCCAGCATTTT. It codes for CASRRGGQPQHF.

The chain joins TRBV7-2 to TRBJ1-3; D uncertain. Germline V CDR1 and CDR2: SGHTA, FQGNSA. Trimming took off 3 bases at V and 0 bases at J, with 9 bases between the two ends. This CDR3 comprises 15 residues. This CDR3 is CASSFVGSSGNTIYF. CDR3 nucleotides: TGTGCCAGCAGCTTTGTTGGGAGCTCTGGAAACACCATATATTTT. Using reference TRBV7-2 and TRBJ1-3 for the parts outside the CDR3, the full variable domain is GAGVSQSPSNKVTEKGKDVELRCDPISGHTALYWYRQSLGQGLEFLIYFQGNSAPDKSGLPSDRFSAERTGGSVSTLTIQRTQQEDSAVYLCASSFVGSSGNTIYFGEGSWLTVV.

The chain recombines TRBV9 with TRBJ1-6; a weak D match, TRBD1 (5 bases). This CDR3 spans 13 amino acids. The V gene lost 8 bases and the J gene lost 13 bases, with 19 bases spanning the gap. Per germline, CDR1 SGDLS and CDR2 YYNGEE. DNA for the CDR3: TGTGCCAGTAATGGGACTCCCAAGGAGCCCCTCCACTTT. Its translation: CASNGTPKEPLHF.

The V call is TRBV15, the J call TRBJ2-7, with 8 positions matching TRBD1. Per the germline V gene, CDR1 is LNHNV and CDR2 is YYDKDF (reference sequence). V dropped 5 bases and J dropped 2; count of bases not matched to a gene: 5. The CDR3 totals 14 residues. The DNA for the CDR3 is TGTGCCACCAGCCGGGACAGGTTGGCCTACGAGCAGTACGTC. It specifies CATSRDRLAYEQYV.

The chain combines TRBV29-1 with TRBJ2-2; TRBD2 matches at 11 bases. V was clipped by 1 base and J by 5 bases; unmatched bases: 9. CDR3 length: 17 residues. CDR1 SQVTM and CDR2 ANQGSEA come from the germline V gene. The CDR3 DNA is TGCAGCGTTGAAGGGGTTAGCGGGGGGGCTCGAACCGGGGAGCTGTTTTTT. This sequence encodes CSVEGVSGGARTGELFF.

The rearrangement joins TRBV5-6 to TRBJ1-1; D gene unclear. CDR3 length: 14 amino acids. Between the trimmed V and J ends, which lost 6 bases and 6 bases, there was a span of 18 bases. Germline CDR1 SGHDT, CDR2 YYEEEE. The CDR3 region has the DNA TGTGCCAGCAACAAACAGAACAGTAGGTCTGAAGCTTTCTTT. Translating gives CASNKQNSRSEAFF.

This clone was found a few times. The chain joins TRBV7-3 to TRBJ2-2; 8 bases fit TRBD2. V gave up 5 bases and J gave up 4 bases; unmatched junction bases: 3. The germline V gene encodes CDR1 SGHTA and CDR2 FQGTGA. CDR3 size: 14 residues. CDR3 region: CASSLTSGTGELFF. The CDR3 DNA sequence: TGTGCCAGCAGCCTCACTAGCGGCACCGGGGAGCTGTTTTTT.

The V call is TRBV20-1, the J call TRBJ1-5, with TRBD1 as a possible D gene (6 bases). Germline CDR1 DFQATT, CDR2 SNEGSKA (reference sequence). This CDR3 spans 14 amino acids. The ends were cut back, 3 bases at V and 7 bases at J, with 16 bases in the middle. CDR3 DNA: TGCAGTGCTAGTTTGGGCGGGGGCGAACAGCCCCAGCATTTT. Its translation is CSASLGGGEQPQHF.

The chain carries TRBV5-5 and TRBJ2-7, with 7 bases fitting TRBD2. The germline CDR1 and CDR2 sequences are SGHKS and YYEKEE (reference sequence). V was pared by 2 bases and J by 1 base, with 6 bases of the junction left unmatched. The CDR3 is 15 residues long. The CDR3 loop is CASSLGGAGSYEQYV. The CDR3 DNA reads TGTGCCAGCAGCTTAGGAGGAGCGGGGTCCTACGAGCAGTACGTC.

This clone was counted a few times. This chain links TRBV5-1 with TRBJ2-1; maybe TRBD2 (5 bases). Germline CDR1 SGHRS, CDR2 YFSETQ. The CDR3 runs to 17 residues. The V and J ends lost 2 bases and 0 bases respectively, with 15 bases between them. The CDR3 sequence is CASSLKLGKHSYNEQFF. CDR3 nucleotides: TGCGCCAGCAGCTTAAAACTCGGGAAGCACTCCTACAATGAGCAGTTCTTC.

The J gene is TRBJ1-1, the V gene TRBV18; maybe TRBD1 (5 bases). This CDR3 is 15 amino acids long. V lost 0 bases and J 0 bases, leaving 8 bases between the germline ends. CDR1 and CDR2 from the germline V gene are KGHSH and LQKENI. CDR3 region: CASSPPAGMNTEAFF. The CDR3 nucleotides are TGTGCCAGCTCACCACCGGCAGGGATGAACACTGAAGCTTTCTTT.

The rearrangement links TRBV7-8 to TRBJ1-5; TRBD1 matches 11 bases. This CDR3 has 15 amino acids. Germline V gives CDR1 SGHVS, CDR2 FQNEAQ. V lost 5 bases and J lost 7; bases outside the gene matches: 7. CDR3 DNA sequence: TGTGCCAGCAGCACAGGGAGGACAGGGGGCCAGCCCCAGCATTTT. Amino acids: CASSTGRTGGQPQHF.

The CDR3 spells CASSLDTESYGYTF. CDR3 coding DNA: TGCGCCAGCAGCTTGGACACAGAGTCTTATGGCTACACCTTC. The chain is built from TRBV5-1 and TRBJ1-2, with D unclear. Trimming took off 0 bases at V and 5 bases at J, with 11 bases between the two ends. Germline V CDR1 and CDR2: SGHRS, YFSETQ. The CDR3 has 14 residues. The whole variable domain, remainder taken from reference TRBV5-1 and TRBJ1-2, is KAGVTQTPRYLIKTRGQQVTLSCSPISGHRSVSWYQQTPGQGLQFLFEYFSETQRNKGNFPGRFSGRQFSNSRSEMNVSTLELGDSALYLCASSLDTESYGYTFGSGTRLTVV.